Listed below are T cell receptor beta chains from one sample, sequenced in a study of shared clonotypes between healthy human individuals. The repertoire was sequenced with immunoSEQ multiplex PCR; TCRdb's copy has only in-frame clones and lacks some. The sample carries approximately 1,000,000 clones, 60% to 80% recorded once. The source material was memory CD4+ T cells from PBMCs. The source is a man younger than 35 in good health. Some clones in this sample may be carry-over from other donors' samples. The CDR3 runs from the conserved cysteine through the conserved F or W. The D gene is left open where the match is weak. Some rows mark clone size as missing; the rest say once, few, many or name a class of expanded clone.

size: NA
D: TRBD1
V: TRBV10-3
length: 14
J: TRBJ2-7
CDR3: CAITTGGSSYEQYF
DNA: TGTGCCATTACGACAGGGGGAAGCTCCTACGAGCAGTACTTC

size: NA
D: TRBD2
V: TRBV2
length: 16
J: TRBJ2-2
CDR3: CASSEEGLALTGELFF
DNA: TGTGCCAGCAGTGAAGAGGGACTAGCGCTTACCGGGGAGCTGTTTTTT

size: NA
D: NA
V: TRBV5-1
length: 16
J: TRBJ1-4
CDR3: CASSLEGLRTNEKLFF
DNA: TGCGCCAGCAGCTTGGAGGGCCTCCGGACTAATGAAAAACTGTTTTTT

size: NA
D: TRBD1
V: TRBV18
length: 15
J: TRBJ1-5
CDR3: CASSNDRAPYQPQHF
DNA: TGTGCCAGCTCGAACGACAGGGCACCATATCAGCCCCAGCATTTT

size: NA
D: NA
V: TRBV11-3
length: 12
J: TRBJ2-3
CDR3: CASSLGKGTQYF
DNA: TGTGCCAGCAGCTTAGGAAAGGGCACGCAGTATTTT

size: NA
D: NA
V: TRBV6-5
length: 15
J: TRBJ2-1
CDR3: CASSYSPGGRHEQFF
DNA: TGTGCCAGCAGTTACTCCCCCGGAGGCAGGCATGAGCAGTTCTTC

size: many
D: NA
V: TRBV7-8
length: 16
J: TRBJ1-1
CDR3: CASSLRRGLGNTEAFF
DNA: TGTGCCAGCAGCCTTAGGCGGGGGCTGGGAAACACTGAAGCTTTCTTT

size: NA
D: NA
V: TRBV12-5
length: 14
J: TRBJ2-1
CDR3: CASGPGVSYNEQFF
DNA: TGTGCTAGTGGCCCGGGAGTCTCCTACAATGAGCAGTTCTTC

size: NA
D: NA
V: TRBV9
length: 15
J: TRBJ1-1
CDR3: CASSVNYGQDTEAFF
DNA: TGTGCCAGCAGCGTAAACTATGGGCAGGACACTGAAGCTTTCTTT

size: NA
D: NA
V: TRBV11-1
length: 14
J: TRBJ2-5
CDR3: CASSPDLSLETQYF
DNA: TGTGCCAGCAGCCCGGATCTGTCCTTGGAGACCCAGTACTTC

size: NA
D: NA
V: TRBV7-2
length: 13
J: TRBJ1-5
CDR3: CASSLIVDQPQHF
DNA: TGTGCCAGCAGCTTAATTGTAGATCAGCCCCAGCATTTT

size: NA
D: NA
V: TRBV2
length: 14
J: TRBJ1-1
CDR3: CATQTGAGWAEAFF
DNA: TGTGCCACCCAAACCGGGGCAGGGTGGGCTGAAGCTTTCTTT

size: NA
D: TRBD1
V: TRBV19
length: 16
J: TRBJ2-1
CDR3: CASTDHVGQPYNEQFF
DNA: TGTGCCAGTACCGACCACGTGGGACAGCCGTACAATGAGCAGTTCTTC